A selection of T cell receptor beta chains follows, all from one sample in a study of chemoradiotherapy in HPV16-positive cancers. Clones were read by immunoSEQ multiplex PCR, and TCRdb kept only the in-frame ones, dropping some. The table records roughly 3,200 clones, over 75% of them present only once. The specimen was tumor tissue, collected from a patient who underwent chemoradiotherapy. Receptor source: a human donor with HPV-associated anogenital cancer. Both conserved end residues are part of each CDR3. The order of the fields is J gene, clone size, V gene, D gene, CDR3 DNA, CDR3 protein. A D gene is named only where the DNA matches it firmly. Size is omitted from some rows. Given values are once, few, many or a class for expanded clones.

TRBJ2-1 NA TRBV9 TRBD2 TGTGCCAGCAGCGTAGAAACTAGCGGGGGGGTAGGAGATGAGCAGTTCTTC CASSVETSGGVGDEQFF
TRBJ2-7 NA TRBV29-1 NA TGCAGCGTTGCTGGAATCGATTACATGTCCTACGAGCAGTACTTC CSVAGIDYMSYEQYF
TRBJ2-3 NA TRBV28 NA TGTGCCAGCAGGGAGGGGGGACTAGGGGGCCAGGCTACGCAGTATTTT CASREGGLGGQATQYF
TRBJ1-5 NA TRBV10-2 NA TGCGCCAGCAGGGGGGGCGGGGGGGGCAGGGATCAGCCCCAGCATTTT CASRGGGGGRDQPQHF
TRBJ2-5 NA TRBV7-3 TRBD2 TGTGCCAGCAGCTTAAACGGGGGGGTTAAAGAGACCCAGTACTTC CASSLNGGVKETQYF
TRBJ1-3 NA TRBV10-3 NA TGTGCCATCAGTGAGTGGGAAAGGGGACGAGACACCATATATTTT CAISEWERGRDTIYF
TRBJ2-5 NA TRBV6-5 NA TGTGCCAGCACCCTCGCGGCGGCCGGGGAGACCCAGTACTTC CASTLAAAGETQYF
TRBJ2-1 NA TRBV7-9 TRBD1 TGTGCCAGCAGCTTAGGGCTCGGTGACAGGGGTAGGCGGGAGCAGTTCTTC CASSLGLGDRGRREQFF
TRBJ2-1 NA TRBV27 NA TGTGCCAGCAGTCAGCCATCGCCCAGCTCCTACAATGAGCAGTTCTTC CASSQPSPSSYNEQFF
TRBJ1-1 NA TRBV15 NA TGTGCCACCAGCAGAGATCGCGACAGCCCAAAACACAATCTCCGGAACACTGAAGCTTTCTTT CATSRDRDSPKHNLRNTEAFF
TRBJ1-2 once TRBV7-9 NA TGTGCCAGTGCTACGGCCTTTGGCTACACCTTC CASATAFGYTF
TRBJ1-1 NA TRBV13 NA TGTGCCAGCAGAACGGGAGGGATGAACACTGAAGCTTTCTTT CASRTGGMNTEAFF
TRBJ2-3 NA TRBV5-1 NA TGCGCCAGCAGCTTGGAGGGTGATACGCAGTATTTT CASSLEGDTQYF
TRBJ2-1 NA TRBV27 NA TGTGCCAGCAGTTATCAAAGCTCCTACAATGAGCAGTTCTTC CASSYQSSYNEQFF
TRBJ2-1 NA TRBV9 TRBD2 TGTGCCAGCAGCGTATCCCCCGGGCTAGCGGGAGAGAAGCAGTTCTTC CASSVSPGLAGEKQFF
TRBJ2-7 NA TRBV6-1 NA TGTGCCAGCAGTGAAGCAGGGGGGACGGACGAGCAGTACTTC CASSEAGGTDEQYF
TRBJ2-2 once TRBV5-8 TRBD2 TGTGCCAGCAACCGAGCGGGACCCACCGGGGAGCTGTTTTTT CASNRAGPTGELFF
TRBJ2-7 NA TRBV27 NA TGTGCCAGCAGTCCGTTCTCCGGGAAGGGCTTGAACGAGCAGTACTTC CASSPFSGKGLNEQYF
TRBJ2-5 NA TRBV30 NA TGTGCCTGGAGTGTATTGACTGCGGGACGAGAGACCCAGTACTTC CAWSVLTAGRETQYF